This T cell receptor (beta chain) is from a study of T cell responses to AZD1222 COVID-19 vaccine (dated by TCRdb to about 2021). Regarding the study in general: Because spike-specific TCR depth and breadth did not differ between the two schedules, AZD1222 recipients who got a second dose at roughly 4 weeks were pooled with those who got a second dose at roughly 12 weeks. Enrollment into the trials was organized by age into subgroups of 18-55, 56-69 and 70-plus years, and those subgroups contained roughly 150, 30 and 60 TCR-sequenced participants, respectively. TCR sequencing was performed for 230 to 250 trial participants, of whom some 200 were given two doses of AZD1222 and around 25 were given two doses of MenACWY control vaccine. Here is what the overall study found, with its caveats: The 56-69-year group was small, and its depth increase did not reach significance, likely because of low power. The vaccine-associated CD4 TCRs covered the entire spike protein, and the dominant responses fell in regions 160-218 and 743-854. Epitopes outside the regions mutated in the B.1.351 and B.1.1.7 variants were reportedly recognized by nearly half of the unique spike-specific TCRs. A significant rise in spike-specific TCR breadth and depth was observed after two AZD1222 doses relative to day 0 and relative to MenACWY recipients. Most participants were white British and females outnumbered males, and the authors suggested that clonal diversity may have been underestimated. Only 5 to 7 AZD1222 recipients were SARS-CoV-2 seropositive at baseline, limiting conclusions about previously exposed vaccinees. No day 14 peak-response samples were available, so repertoires were characterized only after the peak T cell response.

The CDR3 holds 18 amino acids from the cysteine to the phenylalanine. Only the CDR3 portion is preserved as DNA: 54 bases, with reading frame beginning at the first base. The germline V gene (reference sequence) yields LGHDT for CDR1 and YNNKEL for CDR2. Germline trimming: 0 bases from V, 2 bases from J; junction bases outside gene matches: 6. Note on this clone: The antigen this receptor binds is unknown. Per-nucleotide qualities are absent, and no much larger clonotype sits a single base away.

The CDR3 regions of human TCRbeta chains were subjected to immunosequencing. The study's own analysis went as follows. TCRs in the repertoires were matched against a reference library of SARS-CoV-2-specific TCRs that had been generated with the MIRA antigen-specificity platform. Breadth meant the fraction of unique TCRs that were SARS-CoV-2-associated, whereas depth meant the fraction of total T cells that were SARS-CoV-2-associated. Using the MIRA data, every spike-specific TCR was mapped to the spike region that the TCR reacted to and assigned to either a CD4 or a CD8 class. Log10-transformed breadth and depth values were compared by one-way ANOVA with Sidak's multiple comparisons tests. Here the immuneACCESS table is served through TCRdb, limited to in-frame sequences with V and J called. Missing clones are a known gap in these copies; in checked studies unresolved V genes cover under half, and the rest lacks a known reason. The DNA was the basis for D and trimming; V, J and clone size are from that table. This sample gives some 160,000 clones in total; 88% of them show up just once. The ten largest clones add up to around 5.9% of the sample.

The sample's time point label is to be understood as: baseline before first vaccination. Vaccinee samples came from UK trials COV001 and COV002, including a single-blind randomized controlled phase 2/3 trial of AZD1222 (ChAdOx1 nCoV-19) in healthy adults. For TCRbeta chain sequencing, PBMC samples from trial participants were taken at day 0 and at day 28 after the second dose. This TCR came from an adult in good health. In this chain, TRBV3-1 (or the pseudogene TRBV3-2) is recombined with TRBJ1-6; 8 junctional bases match TRBD1. This material consisted of peripheral blood, taken on day 0 of AZD1222 vaccination. The CDR3 region has the sequence CASSQDHRGKPYNSPLHF. The DNA sequence follows: TGTGCCAGCAGCCAAGATCACAGGGGGAAGCCCTATAATTCACCCCTCCACTTT.